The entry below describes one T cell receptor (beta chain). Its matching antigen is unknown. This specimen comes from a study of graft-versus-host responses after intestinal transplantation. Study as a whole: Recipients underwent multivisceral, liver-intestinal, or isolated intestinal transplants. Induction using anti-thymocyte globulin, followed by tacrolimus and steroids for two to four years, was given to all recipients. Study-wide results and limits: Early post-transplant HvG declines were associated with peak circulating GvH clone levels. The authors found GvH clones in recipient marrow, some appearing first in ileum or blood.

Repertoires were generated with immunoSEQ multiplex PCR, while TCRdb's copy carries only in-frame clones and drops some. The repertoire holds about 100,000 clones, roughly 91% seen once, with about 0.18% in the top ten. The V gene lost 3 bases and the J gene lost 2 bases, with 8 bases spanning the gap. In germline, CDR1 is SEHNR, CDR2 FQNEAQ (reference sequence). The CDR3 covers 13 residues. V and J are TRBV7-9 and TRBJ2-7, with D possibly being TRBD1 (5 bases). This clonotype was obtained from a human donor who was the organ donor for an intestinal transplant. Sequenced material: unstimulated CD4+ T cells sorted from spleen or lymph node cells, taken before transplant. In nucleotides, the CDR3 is TGTGCCAGCAGCTTTGCAGGGACCTACGAGCAGTACTTC. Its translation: CASSFAGTYEQYF. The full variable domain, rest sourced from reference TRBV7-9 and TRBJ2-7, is DTGVSQNPRHKITKRGQNVTFRCDPISEHNRLYWYRQTLGQGPEFLTYFQNEAQLEKSRLLSDRFSAERPKGSFSTLEIQRTEQGDSAMYLCASSFAGTYEQYFGPGTRLTVT.